This T cell receptor (beta chain) was obtained from a study of T cell responses to AZD1222 COVID-19 vaccine. Sequencing used immunoSEQ multiplex PCR; TCRdb keeps in-frame clones, though not all of them. The sample yields 180,000 or so clones, around nine tenths seen once. Trimming left V 4 bases short and J 0 bases short, with 12 bases between. The CDR3 is 15 residues long. The germline CDR1 and CDR2 sequences are SGHNT and YYREEE (reference sequence). This TCR was recovered from an adult who received the AZD1222 COVID-19 vaccine. The material sequenced was peripheral blood, taken 28 days after the second AZD1222 dose. This chain joins TRBV5-4 and TRBJ2-3, with a weak D call TRBD1 (5 bases). This CDR3 is CASSPGHLSTDTQYF. The CDR3 nucleotides are TGTGCCAGCAGCCCAGGACACCTTAGCACAGATACGCAGTATTTT.